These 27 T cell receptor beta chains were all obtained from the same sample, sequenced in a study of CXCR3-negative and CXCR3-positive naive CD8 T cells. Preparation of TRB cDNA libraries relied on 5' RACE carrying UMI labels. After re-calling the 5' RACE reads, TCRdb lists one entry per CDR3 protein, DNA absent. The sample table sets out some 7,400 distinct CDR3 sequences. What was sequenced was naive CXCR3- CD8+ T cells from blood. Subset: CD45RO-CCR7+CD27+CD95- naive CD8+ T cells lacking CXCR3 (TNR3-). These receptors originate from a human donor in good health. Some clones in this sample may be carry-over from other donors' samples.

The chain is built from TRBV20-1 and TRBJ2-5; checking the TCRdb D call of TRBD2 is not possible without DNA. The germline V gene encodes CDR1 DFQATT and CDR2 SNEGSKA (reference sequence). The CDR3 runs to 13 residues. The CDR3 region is CSALERAPETQYF.

Here the CDR3 reads CATSIDDGNYEQYF. The rearrangement links TRBV15 to TRBJ2-7. Germline values: CDR1 LNHNV, CDR2 YYDKDF (reference sequence). This CDR3 has 14 residues.

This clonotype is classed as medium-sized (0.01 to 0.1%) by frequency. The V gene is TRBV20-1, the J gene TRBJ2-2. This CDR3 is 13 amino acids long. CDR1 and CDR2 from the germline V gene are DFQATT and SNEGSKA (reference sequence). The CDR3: CSAQIRETRELFF.

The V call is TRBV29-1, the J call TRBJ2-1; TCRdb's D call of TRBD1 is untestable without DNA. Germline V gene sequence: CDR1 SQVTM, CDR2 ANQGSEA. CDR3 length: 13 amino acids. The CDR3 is CSSFGTGVNEQFF.

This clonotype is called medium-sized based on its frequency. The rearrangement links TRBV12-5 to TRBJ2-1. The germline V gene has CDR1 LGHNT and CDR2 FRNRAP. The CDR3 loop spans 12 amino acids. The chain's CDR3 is CASGLVMNEQFF.

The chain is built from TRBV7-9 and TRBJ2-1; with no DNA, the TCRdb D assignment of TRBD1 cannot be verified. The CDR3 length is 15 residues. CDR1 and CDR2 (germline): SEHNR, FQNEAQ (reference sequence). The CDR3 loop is CASSDSRVTYNEQFF.

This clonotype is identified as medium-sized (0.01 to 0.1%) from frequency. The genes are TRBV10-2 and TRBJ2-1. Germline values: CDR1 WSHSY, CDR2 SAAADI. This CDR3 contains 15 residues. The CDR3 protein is CASSEEMEPYNEQFF.

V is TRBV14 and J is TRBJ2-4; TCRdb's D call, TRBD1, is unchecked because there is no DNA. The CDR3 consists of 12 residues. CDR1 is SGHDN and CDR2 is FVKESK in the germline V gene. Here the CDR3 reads CASSQQGNIQYF.

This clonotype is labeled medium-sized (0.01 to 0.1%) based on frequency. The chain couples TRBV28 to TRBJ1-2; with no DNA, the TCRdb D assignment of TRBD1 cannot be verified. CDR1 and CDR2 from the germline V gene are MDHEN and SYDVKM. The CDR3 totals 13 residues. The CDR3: CASSFGAGSGYTF.

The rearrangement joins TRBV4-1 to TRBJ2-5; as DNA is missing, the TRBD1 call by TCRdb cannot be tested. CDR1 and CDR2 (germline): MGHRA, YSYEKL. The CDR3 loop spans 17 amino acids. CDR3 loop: CASSQAPGGGIGETQYF.

CDR3 loop: CASSSGLAAYEQYF. The chain is built from TRBV27 and TRBJ2-7; TCRdb's D call of TRBD2 is untestable without DNA. Germline V gene lookup returns CDR1 MNHEY and CDR2 SMNVEV (reference sequence). The CDR3 has 14 amino acids.

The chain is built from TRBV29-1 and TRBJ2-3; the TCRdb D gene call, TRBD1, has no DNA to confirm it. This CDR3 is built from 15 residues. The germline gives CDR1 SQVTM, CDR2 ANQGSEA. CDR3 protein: CSVEDRGGVTDTQYF.

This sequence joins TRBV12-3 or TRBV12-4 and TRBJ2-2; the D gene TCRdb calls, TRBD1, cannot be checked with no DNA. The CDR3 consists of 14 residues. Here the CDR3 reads CASTPETYTGELFF.

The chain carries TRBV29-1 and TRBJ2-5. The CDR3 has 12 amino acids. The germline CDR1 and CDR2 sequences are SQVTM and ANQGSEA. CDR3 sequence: CSAEGVGETQYF.

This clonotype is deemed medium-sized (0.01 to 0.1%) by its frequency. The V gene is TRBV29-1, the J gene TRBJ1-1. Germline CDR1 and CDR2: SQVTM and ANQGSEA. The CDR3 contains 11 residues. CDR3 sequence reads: CSAAINTEAFF.

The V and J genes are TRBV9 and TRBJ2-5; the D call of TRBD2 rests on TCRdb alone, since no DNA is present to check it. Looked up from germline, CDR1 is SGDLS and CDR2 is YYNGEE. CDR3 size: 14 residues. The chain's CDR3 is CASSVVGGQETQYF.

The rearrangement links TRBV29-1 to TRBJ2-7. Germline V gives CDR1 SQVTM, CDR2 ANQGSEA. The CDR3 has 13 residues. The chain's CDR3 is CSVEETESYEQYF.

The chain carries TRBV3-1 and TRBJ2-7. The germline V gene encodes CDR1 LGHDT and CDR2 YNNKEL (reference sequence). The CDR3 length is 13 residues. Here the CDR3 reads CASSPGVSYEQYF.

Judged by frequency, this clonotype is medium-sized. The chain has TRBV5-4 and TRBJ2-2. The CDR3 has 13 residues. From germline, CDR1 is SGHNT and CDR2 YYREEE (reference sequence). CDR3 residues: CASSLGGAGELFF.

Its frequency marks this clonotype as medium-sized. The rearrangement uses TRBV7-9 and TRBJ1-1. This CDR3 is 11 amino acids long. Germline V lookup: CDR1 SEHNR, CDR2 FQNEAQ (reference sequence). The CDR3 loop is CASPRDTEAFF.

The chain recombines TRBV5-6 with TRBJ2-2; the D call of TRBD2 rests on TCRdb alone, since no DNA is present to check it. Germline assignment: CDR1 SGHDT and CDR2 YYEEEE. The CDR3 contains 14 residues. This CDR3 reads CASSPGLNTGELFF.

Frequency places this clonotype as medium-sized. The CDR3 sequence is CSVVDGTNYGYTF. This chain links TRBV29-1 with TRBJ1-2; absent DNA, TCRdb's TRBD1 call cannot be checked. This CDR3 is 13 amino acids long. The germline CDR1 and CDR2 sequences are SQVTM and ANQGSEA.

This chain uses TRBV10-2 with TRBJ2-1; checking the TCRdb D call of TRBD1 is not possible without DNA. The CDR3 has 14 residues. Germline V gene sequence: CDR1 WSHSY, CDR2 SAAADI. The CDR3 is CASRMGGSYNEQFF.

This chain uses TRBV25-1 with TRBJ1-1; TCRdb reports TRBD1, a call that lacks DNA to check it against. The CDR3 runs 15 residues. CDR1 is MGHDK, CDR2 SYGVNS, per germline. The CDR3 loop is CASSGGTGADPEAFF.

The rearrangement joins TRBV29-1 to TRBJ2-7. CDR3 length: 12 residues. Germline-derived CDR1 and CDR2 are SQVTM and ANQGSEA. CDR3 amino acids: CSVDDEYYEQYF.

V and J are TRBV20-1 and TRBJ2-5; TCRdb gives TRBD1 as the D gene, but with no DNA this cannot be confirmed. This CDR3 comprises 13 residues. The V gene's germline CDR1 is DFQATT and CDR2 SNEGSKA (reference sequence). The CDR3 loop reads CSASGTDPETQYF.

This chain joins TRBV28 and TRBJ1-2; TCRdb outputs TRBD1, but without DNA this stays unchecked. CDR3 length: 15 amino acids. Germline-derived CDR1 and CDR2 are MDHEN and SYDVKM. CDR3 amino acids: CASSPRTGGIRGYTF.